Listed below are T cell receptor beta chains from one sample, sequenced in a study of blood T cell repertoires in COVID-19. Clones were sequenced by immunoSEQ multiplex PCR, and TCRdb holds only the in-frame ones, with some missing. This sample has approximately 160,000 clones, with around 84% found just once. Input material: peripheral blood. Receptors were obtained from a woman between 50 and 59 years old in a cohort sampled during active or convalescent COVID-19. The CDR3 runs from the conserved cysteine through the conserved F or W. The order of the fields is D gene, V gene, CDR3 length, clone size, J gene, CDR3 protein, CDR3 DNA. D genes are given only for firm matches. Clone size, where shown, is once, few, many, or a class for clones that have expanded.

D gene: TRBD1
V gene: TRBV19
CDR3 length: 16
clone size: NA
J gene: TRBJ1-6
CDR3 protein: CASSSRDRGNNSPLHF
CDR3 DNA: TGTGCCAGTAGTTCCCGGGACAGGGGAAATAATTCACCCCTCCACTTT

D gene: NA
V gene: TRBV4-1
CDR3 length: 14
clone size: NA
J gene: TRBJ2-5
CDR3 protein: CASSQDNGRETQYF
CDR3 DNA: TGCGCCAGCAGCCAAGATAACGGGAGAGAGACCCAGTACTTC

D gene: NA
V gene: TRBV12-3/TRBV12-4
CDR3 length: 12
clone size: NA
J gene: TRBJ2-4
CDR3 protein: CASSMAKNIQYF
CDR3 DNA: TGTGCCAGTTCCATGGCCAAAAACATTCAGTACTTC

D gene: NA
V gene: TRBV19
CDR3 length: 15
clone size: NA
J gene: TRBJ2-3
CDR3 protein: CASTGLDTGTDTQYF
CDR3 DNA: TGTGCCAGTACCGGATTGGACACAGGCACAGATACGCAGTATTTT

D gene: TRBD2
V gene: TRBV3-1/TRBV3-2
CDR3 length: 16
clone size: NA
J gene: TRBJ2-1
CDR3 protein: CASSQSLSGGYNEQFF
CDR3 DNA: TGTGCCAGCAGCCAATCCCTTAGCGGGGGGTACAATGAGCAGTTCTTC

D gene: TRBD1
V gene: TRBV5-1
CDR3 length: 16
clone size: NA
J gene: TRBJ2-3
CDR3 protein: CASSLATGGVSDTQYF
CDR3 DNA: TGCGCCAGCAGCTTGGCGACAGGGGGCGTTTCGGATACGCAGTATTTT

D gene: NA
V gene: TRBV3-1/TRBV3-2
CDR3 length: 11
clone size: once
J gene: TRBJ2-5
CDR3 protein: CASSQGIAVYF
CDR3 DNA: TGTGCCAGCAGCCAAGGGATAGCAGTATACTTC

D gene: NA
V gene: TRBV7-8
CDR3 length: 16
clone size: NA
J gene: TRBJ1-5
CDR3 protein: CASSPIPGFSNQPQHF
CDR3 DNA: TGTGCCAGCAGCCCCATTCCGGGGTTTAGCAATCAGCCCCAGCATTTT

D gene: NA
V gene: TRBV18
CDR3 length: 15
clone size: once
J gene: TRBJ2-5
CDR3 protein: CASSPPNGDIQTQYF
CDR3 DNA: TGTGCCAGCTCACCACCGAACGGGGATATCCAGACCCAGTACTTC

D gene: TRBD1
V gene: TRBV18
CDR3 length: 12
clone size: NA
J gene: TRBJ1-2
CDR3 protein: CASSRGQDGYTF
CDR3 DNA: TGTGCCAGCTCACGCGGACAGGACGGCTACACCTTC

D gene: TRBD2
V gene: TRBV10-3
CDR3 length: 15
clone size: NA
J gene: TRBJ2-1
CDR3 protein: CAISEGLAGGDEQFF
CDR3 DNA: TGTGCCATCAGTGAGGGACTAGCGGGGGGGGATGAGCAGTTCTTC

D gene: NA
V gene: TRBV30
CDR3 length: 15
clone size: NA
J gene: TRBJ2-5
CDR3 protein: CAWSALLAKQETQYF
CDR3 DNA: TGTGCCTGGAGTGCCCTGTTGGCAAAGCAAGAGACCCAGTACTTC

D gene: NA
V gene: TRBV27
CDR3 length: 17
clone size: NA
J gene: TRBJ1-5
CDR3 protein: CASRPQVEAYSNQPQHF
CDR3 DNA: TGTGCCAGCAGGCCACAGGTTGAAGCGTATAGCAATCAGCCCCAGCATTTT

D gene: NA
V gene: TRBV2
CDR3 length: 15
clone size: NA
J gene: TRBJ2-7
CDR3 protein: CASSIQPGSQAEQYF
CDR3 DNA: TGTGCCAGCAGCATACAGCCTGGTTCACAGGCCGAGCAGTACTTC

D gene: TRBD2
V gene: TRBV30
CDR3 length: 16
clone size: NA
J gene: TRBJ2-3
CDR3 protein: CASTGTSGGDTDTQYF
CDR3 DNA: TGTGCCTCTACCGGGACTAGCGGGGGCGACACAGATACGCAGTATTTT

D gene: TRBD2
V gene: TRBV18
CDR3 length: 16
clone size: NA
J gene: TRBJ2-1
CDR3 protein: CASSPLGGGIVNEQFF
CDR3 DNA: TGTGCCAGCTCACCACTGGGCGGGGGGATCGTGAATGAGCAGTTCTTC

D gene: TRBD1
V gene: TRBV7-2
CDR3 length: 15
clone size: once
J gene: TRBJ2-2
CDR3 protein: CASSLIQGAGGELFF
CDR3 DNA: TGTGCCAGCAGCTTAATACAGGGGGCAGGCGGGGAGCTGTTTTTT

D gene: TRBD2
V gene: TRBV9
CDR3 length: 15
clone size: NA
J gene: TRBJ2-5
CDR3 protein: CASSVLAGGGETQYF
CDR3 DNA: TGTGCCAGCAGCGTCCTAGCGGGGGGAGGGGAGACCCAGTACTTC

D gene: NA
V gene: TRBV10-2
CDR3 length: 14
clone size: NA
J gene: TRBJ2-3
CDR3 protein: CASSDSRSTDTQYF
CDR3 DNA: TGCGCCAGCAGCGACTCCCGAAGCACAGATACGCAGTATTTT

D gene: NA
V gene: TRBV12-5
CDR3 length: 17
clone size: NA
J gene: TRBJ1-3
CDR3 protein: CASGLSPEALSGNTIYF
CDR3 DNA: TGTGCTAGTGGTTTGTCCCCCGAGGCGCTCTCTGGAAACACCATATATTTT

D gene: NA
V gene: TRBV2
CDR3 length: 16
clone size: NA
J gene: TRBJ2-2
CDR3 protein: CASNDRLGTLAGELFF
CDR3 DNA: TGTGCCAGCAACGATCGGCTGGGGACATTGGCCGGGGAGCTGTTTTTT

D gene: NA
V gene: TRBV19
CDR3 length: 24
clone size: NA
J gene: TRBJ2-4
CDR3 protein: CASSIGIMGERAEHELLAKNIQYF
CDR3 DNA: TGTGCCAGTAGTATCGGTATAATGGGAGAAAGGGCCGAACACGAGCTTCTAGCCAAAAACATTCAGTACTTC

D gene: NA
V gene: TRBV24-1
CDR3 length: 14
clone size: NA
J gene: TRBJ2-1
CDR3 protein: CATSGASSYNEQFF
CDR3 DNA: TGTGCCACCAGTGGGGCTTCCTCCTACAATGAGCAGTTCTTC

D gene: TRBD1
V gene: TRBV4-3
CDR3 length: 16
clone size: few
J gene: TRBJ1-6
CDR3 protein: CASSQEAGTGSSPLHF
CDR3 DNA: TGCGCCAGCAGCCAAGAAGCCGGGACAGGGAGCTCACCCCTCCACTTT

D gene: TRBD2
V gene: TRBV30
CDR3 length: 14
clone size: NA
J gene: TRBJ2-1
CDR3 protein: CAWSMAGGPLEQFF
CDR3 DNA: TGTGCCTGGAGTATGGCGGGGGGGCCGCTTGAGCAGTTCTTC

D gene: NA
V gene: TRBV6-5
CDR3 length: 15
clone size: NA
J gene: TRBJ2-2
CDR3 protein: CASSYGAANTGELFF
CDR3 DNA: TGTGCCAGCAGTTATGGGGCAGCCAACACCGGGGAGCTGTTTTTT

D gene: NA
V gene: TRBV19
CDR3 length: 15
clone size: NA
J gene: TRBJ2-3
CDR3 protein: CASSSQVPGTDTQYF
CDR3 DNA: TGTGCCAGTAGTAGCCAGGTTCCGGGCACAGATACGCAGTATTTT

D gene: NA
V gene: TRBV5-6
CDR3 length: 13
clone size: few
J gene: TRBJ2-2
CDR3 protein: CASSFGGAGELFF
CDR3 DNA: TGTGCCAGCAGCTTCGGAGGGGCCGGGGAGCTGTTTTTT

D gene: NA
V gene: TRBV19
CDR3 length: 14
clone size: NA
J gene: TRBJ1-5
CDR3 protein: CASSITGGSQPQHF
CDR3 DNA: TGTGCCAGTAGTATTACCGGAGGAAGTCAGCCCCAGCATTTT

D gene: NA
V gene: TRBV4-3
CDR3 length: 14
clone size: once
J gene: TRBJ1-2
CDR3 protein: CASSRGQGRRGYTF
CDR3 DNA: TGCGCCAGCAGCCGCGGCCAGGGTCGTAGGGGCTACACCTTC

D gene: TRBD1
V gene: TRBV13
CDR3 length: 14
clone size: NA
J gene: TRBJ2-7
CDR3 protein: CASSRDRNLHEQYF
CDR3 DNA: TGTGCCAGCAGCCGGGACAGGAACCTCCACGAGCAGTACTTC

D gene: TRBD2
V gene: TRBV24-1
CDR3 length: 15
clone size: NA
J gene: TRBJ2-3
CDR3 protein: CATSGGGGGTDTQYF
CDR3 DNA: TGTGCCACCAGTGGTGGTGGGGGGGGCACAGATACGCAGTATTTT

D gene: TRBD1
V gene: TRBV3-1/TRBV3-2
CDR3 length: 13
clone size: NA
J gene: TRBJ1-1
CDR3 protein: CASSSGGWGEAFF
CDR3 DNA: TGTGCCAGCAGCTCAGGGGGCTGGGGTGAAGCTTTCTTT

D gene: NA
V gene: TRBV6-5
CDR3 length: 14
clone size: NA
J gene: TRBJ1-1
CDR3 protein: CASSYRWANTEAFF
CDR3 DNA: TGTGCCAGCAGTTATCGGTGGGCGAACACTGAAGCTTTCTTT

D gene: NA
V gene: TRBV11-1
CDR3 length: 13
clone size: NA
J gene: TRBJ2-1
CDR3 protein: CASSLGSQNEQFF
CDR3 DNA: TGTGCCAGCAGCTTAGGTAGCCAGAATGAGCAGTTCTTC

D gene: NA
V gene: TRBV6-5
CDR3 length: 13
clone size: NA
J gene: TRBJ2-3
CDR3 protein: CASRDSEIDTQYF
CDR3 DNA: TGTGCCAGCAGGGACTCTGAAATCGATACGCAGTATTTT

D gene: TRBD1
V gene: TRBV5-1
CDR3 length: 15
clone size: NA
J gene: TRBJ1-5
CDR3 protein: CASRRTGDSNQPQHF
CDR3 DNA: TGCGCCAGCCGACGAACAGGGGATAGCAATCAGCCCCAGCATTTT

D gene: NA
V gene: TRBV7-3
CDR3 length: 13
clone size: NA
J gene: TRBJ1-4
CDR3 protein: CASSQRGGEKLFF
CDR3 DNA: TGTGCCAGCAGCCAGCGGGGTGGCGAAAAACTGTTTTTT

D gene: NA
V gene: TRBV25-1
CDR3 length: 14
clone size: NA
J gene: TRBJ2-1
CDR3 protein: CASSEGQGGMEQFF
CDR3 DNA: TGTGCCAGCAGTGAGGGGCAGGGTGGTATGGAGCAGTTCTTC

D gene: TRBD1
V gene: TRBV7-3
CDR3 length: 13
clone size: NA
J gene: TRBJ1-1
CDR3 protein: CASSRDRGSEAFF
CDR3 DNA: TGTGCCAGCAGCAGGGACAGGGGCTCTGAAGCTTTCTTT